The 21 T cell receptor beta chains below all came from one sample that was sequenced in a study of T cell responses to AZD1222 COVID-19 vaccine. Generated by immunoSEQ multiplex PCR, the TCRdb table keeps only in-frame clones and is missing some. The sample contains roughly 100,000 clones, around nine tenths of which appear only once. The sample was peripheral blood, taken on day 0 of AZD1222 vaccination. The receptors stem from an adult in good health.

The chain is built from TRBV9 and TRBJ2-3; 11 bases line up with TRBD2. J was trimmed by 6 bases and V by 3 bases; bases with no gene match: 12. The CDR3 is 17 residues long. Germline-derived CDR1 and CDR2 are SGDLS and YYNGEE. CDR3 coding DNA: TGTGCCAGCAGCGCAACACAACAACTAGCGGGGGTTGATACGCAGTATTTT. Its translation: CASSATQQLAGVDTQYF.

This clone showed up just a few times. In nucleotides, the CDR3 is TGTGCCAGCTCCAAAACAGGGGAGAGGACTGAAGCTTTCTTT. It codes for CASSKTGERTEAFF. The V gene is TRBV18, the J gene TRBJ1-1, with 7 nucleotides matching TRBD1. The V segment lost 6 bases and the J segment 5 bases; nucleotides outside the gene matches: 9. Germline lookup yields CDR1 KGHSH and CDR2 LQKENI. The CDR3 sequence is 14 residues long.

The J gene is TRBJ2-3, the V gene TRBV19, with D possibly being TRBD1 (6 bases). There are 12 residues in the CDR3. V gave up 5 bases and J gave up 5 bases, with 8 bases separating them. The germline CDR1 and CDR2 sequences are LNHDA and SQIVND (reference sequence). The CDR3 nucleotides read TGTGCCAGTAGTCCACAGGGAGATACGCAGTATTTT. This codes for CASSPQGDTQYF.

The chain joins TRBV20-1 to TRBJ2-7; 9 bases line up with TRBD2. This CDR3 is built from 16 residues. From germline, CDR1 is DFQATT and CDR2 SNEGSKA (reference sequence). V gave up 3 bases and J gave up 1 base; unmatched junction bases: 10. CDR3 DNA: TGCAGTGCTAGTGCGGGAGGGGCGGATCCGTCCTACGAGCAGTACTTC. Residues: CSASAGGADPSYEQYF.

This chain joins TRBV19 and TRBJ2-7, with D unclear. This CDR3 contains 13 residues. V lost 11 bases, J lost 4 bases, and 18 bases lay in between. Germline V lookup: CDR1 LNHDA, CDR2 SQIVND (reference sequence). The CDR3, as DNA: TGTGCCCAGCGCGTTGGTCTCACATACGAGCAGTACTTC. Translated: CAQRVGLTYEQYF.

The rearrangement links TRBV7-2 to TRBJ2-3; 10 bases match TRBD2. CDR1 is SGHTA, CDR2 FQGNSA, per germline. With V trimmed by 1 base and J by 3 bases, 4 bases remained unmatched. The CDR3 loop spans 16 amino acids. The DNA of the CDR3 is TGTGCCAGCAGCTTAGGCAGCGGGGGGGGTACAGATACGCAGTATTTT. The encoded protein is CASSLGSGGGTDTQYF.

This clone showed up just a few times. Here the CDR3 reads CASSPDVGQGGTEAFF. In nucleotides, the CDR3 is TGTGCCAGCTCACCCGACGTCGGACAGGGAGGAACTGAAGCTTTCTTT. The chain employs TRBV18 and TRBJ1-1, with 8 bases that match TRBD1. Germline-derived CDR1 and CDR2 are KGHSH and LQKENI. The CDR3 sequence is 16 residues long. V shed 3 bases and J 5 bases; nucleotides not matched to a gene: 11.

Only a few counts were recorded for this clone. The rearrangement joins TRBV2 to TRBJ1-2; tentatively, D is TRBD1 (6 bases). The CDR3 is made up of 13 amino acids. Germline lookup yields CDR1 SNHLY and CDR2 FYNNEI. Trimming took off 5 bases at V and 3 bases at J, with 10 bases between the two ends. CDR3 in amino acids: CASSLDSYYGYTF. The CDR3, as DNA: TGTGCCAGCAGTTTGGACAGTTACTATGGCTACACCTTC.

The chain carries TRBV9 and TRBJ2-1; D is uncertain. Between the trimmed V and J ends, which lost 4 bases and 9 bases, there was a span of 8 bases. This CDR3 contains 11 residues. The V gene's germline CDR1 is SGDLS and CDR2 YYNGEE. This chain's CDR3 is CASSYRAEQFF. As DNA, the CDR3 is TGTGCCAGCAGCTACCGGGCTGAGCAGTTCTTC.

The chain carries TRBV4-2 and TRBJ2-7; D is unresolved. Germline values: CDR1 LGHNA, CDR2 YNFKEQ. This CDR3 comprises 14 residues. Trimming removed 6 bases at V and 4 bases at J, with 16 bases between. CDR3 nucleotides: TGTGCCAGCAGGAATCCCGAGGTCGGTTACGAGCAGTACTTC. Translated, it gives CASRNPEVGYEQYF.

This clone was recorded a few times. The chain joins TRBV7-2 to TRBJ2-7; 10 positions match TRBD1. The germline V gene encodes CDR1 SGHTA and CDR2 FQGNSA. Trimming removed 5 bases from V and 7 bases from J; junction bases left unmatched: 11. The CDR3 is 15 amino acids. CDR3 loop: CASSLRQGAQWEQYF. DNA for the CDR3: TGTGCCAGCAGCCTCAGACAGGGGGCGCAGTGGGAGCAGTACTTC.

This clone was seen once. V and J are TRBV9 and TRBJ2-3; 9 nucleotides align to TRBD2. The CDR3 is 17 amino acids. Germline trimming cut 2 bases from V and 3 bases from J; bases unmatched to any gene: 10. Germline assignment: CDR1 SGDLS and CDR2 YYNGEE. The CDR3 sequence is CASSVAGGPSLTDTQYF. CDR3 in DNA: TGTGCCAGCAGCGTGGCGGGAGGGCCAAGTCTGACAGATACGCAGTATTTT.

The chain employs TRBV27 and TRBJ1-5; 7 nucleotides match TRBD1. The CDR3 is made up of 13 amino acids. With 5 bases clipped from V and 7 bases from J, the junction kept 5 bases outside the gene matches. Germline lookup yields CDR1 MNHEY and CDR2 SMNVEV (reference sequence). The CDR3 DNA sequence: TGTGCCAGCAGTATGGACAGGAGGCAGCCCCAGCATTTT. It encodes CASSMDRRQPQHF.

The chain links TRBV19 to TRBJ1-1; unclear D gene. Germline lookup yields CDR1 LNHDA and CDR2 SQIVND (reference sequence). V lost 6 bases to trimming and J lost 4 bases, with 12 bases between them. This CDR3 has 13 amino acids. The CDR3 sequence: CASRFSRGTEAFF. The CDR3 nucleotides read TGTGCCAGTAGGTTTAGTCGAGGCACTGAAGCTTTCTTT.

The CDR3 DNA is TGTGCCAGCAGCTTAAATGGGGCAGCCTCCTACGAGCAGTACTTC. Amino acids: CASSLNGAASYEQYF. This chain joins TRBV7-3 and TRBJ2-7, with D perhaps matching TRBD1 (5 bases). Germline V lookup: CDR1 SGHTA, CDR2 FQGTGA. This CDR3 comprises 15 residues. V was trimmed by 1 base and J by 0 bases, leaving 10 bases between them.

In nucleotides, the CDR3 is TGTGCCACCAGCCAACAGGAGAGGAACACTGAAGCTTTCTTT. Its translation: CATSQQERNTEAFF. This chain joins TRBV15 and TRBJ1-1; D possibly corresponds to TRBD1 (5 bases). The V gene's germline CDR1 is LNHNV and CDR2 YYDKDF (reference sequence). The V end was cut by 5 bases, the J end by 1 base, with 11 bases between. The CDR3 covers 14 residues.

The chain is built from TRBV3-1 (or the pseudogene TRBV3-2) and TRBJ1-2; 7 nucleotides match TRBD1. Germline V gene lookup returns CDR1 LGHDT and CDR2 YNNKEL (reference sequence). This CDR3 is built from 16 residues. V shed 2 bases, J shed 4 bases, and the junction held 10 bases outside the gene matches. The CDR3 loop reads CASSQRQGRRRYGYTF. The CDR3 nucleotides read TGTGCCAGCAGCCAAAGACAGGGACGTAGGCGCTATGGCTACACCTTC.

The chain has TRBV9 and TRBJ2-6, with no clear D. V dropped 0 bases and J dropped 1 base, with 8 bases sitting between them. Germline lookup yields CDR1 SGDLS and CDR2 YYNGEE. There are 16 residues in the CDR3. The CDR3 protein is CASSVGGGSGANVLTF. CDR3 in DNA: TGTGCCAGCAGCGTAGGGGGTGGATCTGGGGCCAACGTCCTGACTTTC.

The chain employs TRBV24-1 and TRBJ2-7, with D perhaps assigned TRBD1 or TRBD2 (5 bases each). The CDR3 extends over 16 amino acids. From germline, CDR1 is KGHDR and CDR2 SFDVKD. Trimming took 2 bases from V and 3 from J, leaving 16 bases between them. The CDR3 spells CATSDYGALGDYEQYF. CDR3 bases: TGTGCCACCAGTGATTACGGGGCGCTGGGTGACTACGAGCAGTACTTC.

This sequence joins TRBV19 and TRBJ2-5, with D possibly being TRBD2 (5 bases). Germline-derived CDR1 and CDR2 are LNHDA and SQIVND (reference sequence). This CDR3 is 15 amino acids long. V lost 5 bases and J lost 5, with 18 bases in between. The CDR3 region has the DNA TGTGCCAGTAGTCCAACTAGGGTCTTTTCGGAGACCCAGTACTTC. Residues: CASSPTRVFSETQYF.

This rearrangement joins TRBV19 to TRBJ2-3; 7 positions match TRBD1. This CDR3 spans 16 amino acids. After removal of 5 bases from V and 1 base from J, the junction contained 9 bases not matched to a gene. CDR1 LNHDA and CDR2 SQIVND come from the germline V gene (reference sequence). The CDR3 coding sequence is TGTGCCAGTAGTGCCCTTGGTGACAGGGGCACAGATACGCAGTATTTT. It specifies CASSALGDRGTDTQYF.